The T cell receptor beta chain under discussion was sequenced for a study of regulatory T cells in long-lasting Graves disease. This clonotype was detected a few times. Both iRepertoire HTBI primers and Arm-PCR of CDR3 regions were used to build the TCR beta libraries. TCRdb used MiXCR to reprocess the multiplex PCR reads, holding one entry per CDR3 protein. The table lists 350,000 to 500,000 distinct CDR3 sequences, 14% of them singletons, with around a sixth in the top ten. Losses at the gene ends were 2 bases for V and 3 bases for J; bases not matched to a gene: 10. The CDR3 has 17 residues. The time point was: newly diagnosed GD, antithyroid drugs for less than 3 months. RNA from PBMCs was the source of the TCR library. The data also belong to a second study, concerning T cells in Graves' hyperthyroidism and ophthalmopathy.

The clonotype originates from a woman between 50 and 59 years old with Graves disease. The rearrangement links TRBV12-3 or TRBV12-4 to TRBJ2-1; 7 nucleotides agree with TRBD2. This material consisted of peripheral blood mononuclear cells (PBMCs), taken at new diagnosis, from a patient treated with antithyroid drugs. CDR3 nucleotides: TGTGCCAGCAGTTTAATGTCGCTAGCGGAGAGCTACAATGAGCAGTTCTTC. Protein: CASSLMSLAESYNEQFF.